The 19 T cell receptor beta chains below come from one sample, sequenced in a study of OX40 agonist ivuxolimab in advanced cancers. Generated by immunoSEQ multiplex PCR, the TCRdb table keeps only in-frame clones and is missing some. Of about 60,000 clones in the sample, roughly 86% are singletons; the top ten hold 9.5% to 15%. The sample here was CD4+ or CD8+ T cells sorted from blood, taken in a trial of the OX40 agonist ivuxolimab. The receptors shown here come from an adult with an advanced solid tumor such as melanoma, head and neck, liver or kidney cancer.

The chain recombines TRBV4-3 with TRBJ2-7; unclear D gene. Trimming took off 1 base at V and 5 bases at J, with 18 bases between the two ends. CDR3 length: 16 amino acids. CDR1 is LGHNA, CDR2 YSLEER, per germline. CDR3 in amino acids: CASSQVRNSPKHEQYF. CDR3 sequence (DNA): TGCGCCAGCAGCCAAGTCAGGAACAGCCCTAAGCACGAGCAGTACTTC.

The chain links TRBV5-6 to TRBJ1-2; D call uncertain. V lost 0 bases and J lost 0, with 12 bases in between. The germline V gene has CDR1 SGHDT and CDR2 YYEEEE. This CDR3 is 16 amino acids long. The CDR3 loop reads CASSLGMAAPNYGYTF. The CDR3 DNA reads as TGTGCCAGCAGCTTGGGTATGGCAGCCCCTAACTATGGCTACACCTTC.

This chain links TRBV28 with TRBJ1-1, with D unresolved. The ends were cut back, 2 bases at V and 6 bases at J, with 13 bases in the middle. The CDR3 spans 14 residues. Germline lookup yields CDR1 MDHEN and CDR2 SYDVKM. In nucleotides, the CDR3 is TGTGCCAGCAGTTTACCAGCCCGGATGGCTGAAGCTTTCTTT. Translation: CASSLPARMAEAFF.

This chain connects TRBV6-5 to TRBJ2-3; the D gene could be TRBD1 or TRBD2 (5 bases each). V was cut by 6 bases and J by 3 bases, with 13 bases left in between. This CDR3 comprises 14 residues. Germline V CDR1 and CDR2: MNHEY, SVGAGI. CDR3 in amino acids: CASSLVGETDTQYF. For the CDR3, the DNA is TGTGCCAGCAGCTTAGTGGGGGAAACAGATACGCAGTATTTT.

This rearrangement joins TRBV27 to TRBJ2-2, with D possibly matching TRBD2 (5 bases). Germline CDR1 reads MNHEY; CDR2 reads SMNVEV (reference sequence). Trimming left V 2 bases short and J 4 bases short, with 14 bases between. This CDR3 comprises 16 residues. The CDR3 loop reads CASSLNRGSITGELFF. CDR3 DNA: TGTGCCAGCAGTTTAAATCGAGGGTCGATCACCGGGGAGCTGTTTTTT.

The chain joins TRBV2 to TRBJ1-2; D perhaps matches TRBD1 (5 bases). Trimming took off 6 bases at V and 6 bases at J, with 20 bases between the two ends. The germline CDR1 and CDR2 sequences are SNHLY and FYNNEI. The CDR3 is made up of 15 amino acids. This CDR3 reads CASSAGQGSLHGYTF. The CDR3 region has the DNA TGTGCCAGCAGCGCCGGGCAGGGTAGCCTCCATGGCTACACCTTC.

This chain links TRBV7-8 with TRBJ2-5, with D possibly being TRBD2 (5 bases). The last part of the DNA fits TRBJ2-7 better; the J call may be wrong. The length of the CDR3 is 14 residues. CDR1 and CDR2 from the germline V gene are SGHVS and FQNEAQ. In DNA form, the CDR3 reads TGTGCCAGCAGCTTAGTCGGGATATCCTACGAGCAGTACTTC. Its translation: CASSLVGISYEQYF.

V gene TRBV4-3 combines with J gene TRBJ2-5; D may correspond to TRBD1 or TRBD2 (5 bases each). The CDR3 extends over 15 amino acids. Germline values: CDR1 LGHNA, CDR2 YSLEER. V dropped 1 base and J dropped 1 base, with 10 bases sitting between them. The CDR3 is CASSQARDGQETQYF. CDR3 DNA sequence: TGCGCCAGCAGCCAAGCTCGGGACGGCCAAGAGACCCAGTACTTC.

This chain connects TRBV29-1 to TRBJ1-2; the D is unclear. CDR1 SQVTM and CDR2 ANQGSEA come from the germline V gene. The CDR3 has 13 amino acids. Trimming removed 7 bases at V and 6 bases at J, with 18 bases between. The CDR3 DNA reads as TGCAGCGCGAATCCCCCGGACCCCCATGGCTACACCTTC. The encoded protein is CSANPPDPHGYTF.

The J gene is TRBJ2-7, the V gene TRBV27; maybe TRBD1 (6 bases). The length of the CDR3 is 15 residues. V lost 0 bases and J lost 2, with 11 bases in between. Germline CDR1 is MNHEY and CDR2 is SMNVEV (reference sequence). DNA for the CDR3: TGTGCCAGCAGTTTATCGGGGACAAGGACCTACGAGCAGTACTTC. Residues: CASSLSGTRTYEQYF.

The rearrangement joins TRBV19 to TRBJ1-1; D not resolved. The V end lost 1 base, the J end lost 5 bases, and 11 bases lay between the germline ends. Germline lookup yields CDR1 LNHDA and CDR2 SQIVND (reference sequence). CDR3 size: 14 residues. As DNA, the CDR3 is TGTGCCAGTAGTATAGTTCTACAGCAAACTGAAGCTTTCTTT. This sequence encodes CASSIVLQQTEAFF. The entire variable domain, with the rest obtained from reference TRBV19 and TRBJ1-1, is as follows: DGGITQSPKYLFRKEGQNVTLSCEQNLNHDAMYWYRQDPGQGLRLIYYSQIVNDFQKGDIAEGYSVSREKKESFPLTVTSAQKNPTAFYLCASSIVLQQTEAFFGQGTRLTVV.

Written as DNA, the CDR3 is TGTGCCAGTAGTCCCGGACAGGGGGCATATGAGCAGTTCTTC. Translating it yields CASSPGQGAYEQFF. This rearrangement joins TRBV19 to TRBJ2-1; 11 bases align to TRBD1. The germline V gene has CDR1 LNHDA and CDR2 SQIVND (reference sequence). J gave up 8 bases and V 5 bases, and 5 bases lay outside the gene matches. CDR3 length equals 14 residues.

This chain uses TRBV5-8 with TRBJ2-7; D not resolved. Deletions cut 5 bases from V and 3 bases from J, with 9 bases between. Germline V gene sequence: CDR1 SGHTS, CDR2 YDEGEE. This CDR3 is 12 amino acids long. The CDR3 here is CASRSGNYEQYF. CDR3 sequence (DNA): TGTGCCAGCAGGTCCGGAAACTACGAGCAGTACTTC.

CDR3 sequence: CASGLTGDGETQYF. The CDR3 DNA reads TGTGCTAGTGGTTTGACAGGGGATGGGGAGACCCAGTACTTC. The chain combines TRBV12-5 with TRBJ2-5; TRBD1 agrees at 7 bases. The CDR3 contains 14 residues. The germline V gene encodes CDR1 LGHNT and CDR2 FRNRAP. V shed 2 bases and J 5 bases; nucleotides not matched to a gene: 5.

This chain connects TRBV29-1 to TRBJ1-2; 12 positions match TRBD1. Germline CDR1 and CDR2: SQVTM and ANQGSEA. J lost 4 bases, V lost 2 bases, and 8 bases had no gene match. CDR3 length: 16 amino acids. The CDR3 DNA sequence: TGCAGCGTTGAAACCGGGACAGGGGGCAGTATCTATGGCTACACCTTC. This gives the protein CSVETGTGGSIYGYTF.

The chain carries TRBV5-1 and TRBJ2-5; TRBD1 might be the D (5 bases). V was clipped by 4 bases and J by 3 bases, with 16 bases between them. The CDR3 runs to 15 residues. Germline V gene data show CDR1 as SGHRS and CDR2 as YFSETQ. The CDR3 loop reads CASSGAFTAEETQYF. CDR3 coding DNA: TGCGCCAGCAGCGGGGCCTTTACCGCGGAAGAGACCCAGTACTTC.

The chain has TRBV28 and TRBJ1-2, with 9 bases lining up with TRBD1. Germline CDR1 MDHEN, CDR2 SYDVKM. The V segment lost 2 bases and the J segment 4 bases; nucleotides outside the gene matches: 5. The CDR3 loop spans 15 amino acids. For the CDR3, the DNA is TGTGCCAGCAGTTTAGGGACAGGGTATTCCTATGGCTACACCTTC. Translation gives CASSLGTGYSYGYTF.

This clone has just one count. The chain carries TRBV14 and TRBJ2-1; TRBD1 agrees at 9 bases. The germline V gene encodes CDR1 SGHDN and CDR2 FVKESK. This CDR3 spans 15 amino acids. Unmatched junction bases numbered 2, after V lost 5 bases and J lost 0 bases. The CDR3: CASSTGQGSYNEQFF. The DNA for the CDR3 is TGTGCCAGCAGCACGGGACAGGGCTCCTACAATGAGCAGTTCTTC. The full variable domain, with the rest looked up from reference TRBV14 and TRBJ2-1, is EAGVTQFPSHSVIEKGQTVTLRCDPISGHDNLYWYRRVMGKEIKFLLHFVKESKQDESGMPNNRFLAERTGGTYSTLKVQPAELEDSGVYFCASSTGQGSYNEQFFGPGTRLTVL.

The genes are TRBV27 and TRBJ2-7; 7 nucleotides align to TRBD1. The CDR3 spans 14 residues. J gave up 1 base and V 6 bases, and 6 bases lay outside the gene matches. CDR1 and CDR2 from the germline V gene are MNHEY and SMNVEV (reference sequence). The CDR3: CASRGTDRSYEQYF. The CDR3 DNA sequence: TGTGCCAGCAGGGGGACAGATAGATCCTACGAGCAGTACTTC.